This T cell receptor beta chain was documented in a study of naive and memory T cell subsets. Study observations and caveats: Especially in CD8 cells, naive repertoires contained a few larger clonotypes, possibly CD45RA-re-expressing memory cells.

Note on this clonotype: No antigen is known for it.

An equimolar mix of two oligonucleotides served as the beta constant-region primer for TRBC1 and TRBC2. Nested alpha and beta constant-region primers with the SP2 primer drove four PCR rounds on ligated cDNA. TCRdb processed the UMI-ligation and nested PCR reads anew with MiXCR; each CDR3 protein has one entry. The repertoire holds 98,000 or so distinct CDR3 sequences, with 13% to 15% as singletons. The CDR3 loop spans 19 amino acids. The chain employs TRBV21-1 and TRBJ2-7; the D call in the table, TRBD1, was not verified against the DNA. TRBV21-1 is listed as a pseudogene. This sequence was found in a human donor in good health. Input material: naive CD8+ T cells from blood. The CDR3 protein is CASSSTTGTGWAYYYEQYF. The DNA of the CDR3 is TGTGCCAGCAGCAGCACGACCGGGACAGGGTGGGCTTACTACTACGAGCAGTACTTC.